This TCR beta chain is from a study of monozygotic twins with inflammatory bowel disease. TCRalpha along with TCRbeta cDNA was subjected to two nested PCRs lasting 16 and 9 cycles. Each CDR3 protein gets one entry in TCRdb, which reprocessed the 5' RACE reads and gives no DNA. The sample totals 300,000 to 350,000 distinct CDR3 sequences. Blood, 2.5 to 3 ml, was drawn per donor. The CDR3 is made up of 13 amino acids. CDR1 and CDR2 (germline): DFQATT, SNEGSKA (reference sequence). The material sequenced was blood. The source of this sequence is a human donor with ulcerative colitis or Crohn's disease, or a healthy co-twin of an affected twin (not recorded which). The rearrangement uses TRBV20-1 and TRBJ1-2. This CDR3 is CSASGQLIKGYTF.